This record covers a single TCR beta chain. Its antigen remains unknown. The record originates from a study of blood T cells in healthy people across ages. Points from the study as a whole: Measured against age, TCR beta diversity per million T cells decreased in a roughly linear manner.

A second PCR of about 7 to 12 cycles used a sample-barcoded 5' primer and a J-beta primer mix. Each cDNA molecule received a tag from a template-switch adaptor that had 12 random nucleotides. Each single sample gave us at least 2.5 million CDR3-containing paired-end reads. TCRdb re-analysed the 5' RACE reads in MiXCR, keeping a single row per CDR3 protein. The sample has roughly 700,000 distinct CDR3 sequences, about 30% seen once. The material sequenced was blood. This TCR derives from a woman over 75 in good health.

The CDR3 region has the DNA TGTGCCAGCAGCTTGGTAGTCGGTACGCAGTATTTT. Translated, it gives CASSLVVGTQYF. The rearrangement links TRBV5-5 to TRBJ2-3, with D hard to call. V was pared by 0 bases and J by 8 bases, with 7 bases between. Germline assignment: CDR1 SGHKS and CDR2 YYEKEE (reference sequence). This CDR3 is built from 12 residues.